This T cell receptor beta chain was observed in a study of T cells after posttransplantation cyclophosphamide. Study-wide findings and caveats: TRB overlap between skin or GI tissue T cells and blood was limited.

Data came from immunoSEQ multiplex PCR; TCRdb stores just in-frame clones and leaves some out. The table lists 30,000 or so clones, with no singletons. This clone showed up many times. Its antigen is currently unknown. This related bone marrow graft donor gave peripheral blood on the day of marrow donation. The receptor's source is a woman aged 25-40 years in good health and a related stem cell transplant donor. Sequencing was carried out using PBMCs.

The CDR3 DNA sequence: TGTGCCAGCAGCACCGGACAGGGTCTCTTCTACGAGCAGTACTTC. Translation: CASSTGQGLFYEQYF. V and J are TRBV11-2 and TRBJ2-7; the match to TRBD1 covers 8 bases. Germline CDR1 is SGHAT and CDR2 is FQNNGV. The V segment lost 5 bases and the J segment 3 bases; nucleotides outside the gene matches: 9. CDR3 length equals 15 residues.